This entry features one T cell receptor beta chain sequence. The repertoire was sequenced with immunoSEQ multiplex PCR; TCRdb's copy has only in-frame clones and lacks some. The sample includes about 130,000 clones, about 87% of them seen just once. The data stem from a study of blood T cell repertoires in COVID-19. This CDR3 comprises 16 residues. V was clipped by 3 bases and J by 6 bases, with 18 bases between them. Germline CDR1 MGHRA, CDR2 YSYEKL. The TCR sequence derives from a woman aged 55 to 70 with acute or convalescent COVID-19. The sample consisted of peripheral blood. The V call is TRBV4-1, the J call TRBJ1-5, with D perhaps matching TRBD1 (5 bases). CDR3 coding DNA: TGCGCCAGCAGCCATCATCCTGGGGGGAAGGTTCAGCCCCAGCATTTT. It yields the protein CASSHHPGGKVQPQHF.